This T cell receptor (beta chain) was documented in a study of blood T cell repertoires in COVID-19. The CDR3 is 12 residues long. Trimming removed 11 bases at V and 2 bases at J, with 13 bases between. Germline CDR1 and CDR2: SNHLY and FYNNEI. The assay was immunoSEQ multiplex PCR, and TCRdb's table has in-frame clones only and misses some. The data contain fewer than 350,000 clones, 85% of them seen just once; the ten biggest clones take up 1.9%. This clone is labeled medium-sized. Sequencing was done on a sample of PBMCs or T cells enriched from blood (not recorded which). This sequence originates from a woman in her twenties or thirties who had been exposed to COVID-19. The chain employs TRBV2 and TRBJ2-7; D perhaps matches TRBD2 (7 bases). The CDR3 loop is CAGGGVAYEQYF. CDR3 in DNA: TGTGCCGGAGGGGGGGTTGCCTACGAGCAGTACTTC.